What follows are 23 T cell receptor beta chains derived from one specimen sequenced in a study of cytomegalovirus exposure and HLA in healthy donors. The primer mix had 60 Vbeta and 13 Jbeta primers. Generated by immunoSEQ multiplex PCR, the TCRdb table keeps only in-frame clones and is missing some. The sample lists around 190,000 clones; approximately 78% were seen once. Sequenced input: PBMCs. The receptors stem from a woman aged 25-40 years in good health and CMV-seropositive.

This clone was observed once. This chain uses TRBV6-4 with TRBJ1-2; a weak D match, TRBD1 (6 bases). Trimming pared 4 bases from V and 4 bases from J, leaving 16 bases between. The CDR3 totals 15 residues. Per the germline V gene, CDR1 is MRHNA and CDR2 is SNTAGT. The CDR3 loop is CASSGWRTAPYGYTF. Here the CDR3 DNA reads TGTGCCAGCAGTGGGTGGCGGACAGCCCCCTATGGCTACACCTTC.

The CDR3 region is CASSLSPSGNTGELFF. The CDR3 DNA sequence: TGTGCCAGCAGCTTATCCCCTAGCGGAAACACCGGGGAGCTGTTTTTT. The chain recombines TRBV7-6 with TRBJ2-2, with 7 nucleotides matching TRBD2. Trimming removed 2 bases from V and 2 bases from J; junction bases left unmatched: 5. The CDR3 is 16 amino acids. Looked up from germline, CDR1 is SGHVS and CDR2 is FNYEAQ.

The chain employs TRBV5-1 and TRBJ1-5; D might be TRBD1 (5 bases). Germline V lookup: CDR1 SGHRS, CDR2 YFSETQ. Trimming stripped 0 bases from V and 2 bases from J, with 12 bases between. CDR3 length equals 16 residues. CDR3 bases: TGCGCCAGCAGCTTGGGTCCCCGACAGCGCAATCAGCCCCAGCATTTT. Its translation is CASSLGPRQRNQPQHF.

The DNA of the CDR3 is TGTGCCAGTAGCGGGGAAACTCGGACAGGAGAGCAAGGCTACACCTTC. Protein product: CASSGETRTGEQGYTF. The chain joins TRBV19 to TRBJ1-2, with 7 bases matching TRBD1. The CDR3 covers 16 residues. CDR1 LNHDA and CDR2 SQIVND come from the germline V gene (reference sequence). Unmatched junction bases numbered 18, after V lost 6 bases and J lost 8 bases.

As regards this clone: Different DNA sequences within this sample yield the same CDR3. V is TRBV5-1 and J is TRBJ2-2; 13 nucleotides line up with TRBD2. V lost 2 bases to trimming and J lost 4 bases; unmatched junction nucleotides: 2. Germline V gene sequence: CDR1 SGHRS, CDR2 YFSETQ. This CDR3 is 16 amino acids long. The CDR3 sequence: CASSLGLAGVTGELFF. CDR3 bases: TGCGCCAGCAGCTTAGGACTAGCGGGGGTCACCGGGGAGCTGTTTTTT. Full variable domain (remainder filled in from reference TRBV5-1 and TRBJ2-2): KAGVTQTPRYLIKTRGQQVTLSCSPISGHRSVSWYQQTPGQGLQFLFEYFSETQRNKGNFPGRFSGRQFSNSRSEMNVSTLELGDSALYLCASSLGLAGVTGELFFGEGSRLTVL.

The rearrangement joins TRBV5-4 to TRBJ2-2; 8 nucleotides agree with TRBD2. The length of the CDR3 is 15 residues. The V gene's germline CDR1 is SGHNT and CDR2 YYREEE (reference sequence). V shed 0 bases and J 4 bases; nucleotides not matched to a gene: 2. The CDR3 loop is CASSLVAGSTGELFF. CDR3 sequence (DNA): TGTGCCAGCAGCTTGGTAGCGGGGTCCACCGGGGAGCTGTTTTTT.

This chain links TRBV9 with TRBJ2-3, with TRBD2 matching over 8 bases. Germline loops: CDR1 SGDLS, CDR2 YYNGEE. J lost 2 bases, V lost 3 bases, and 5 bases had no gene match. The CDR3 contains 15 residues. In DNA, the CDR3 is TGTGCCAGCAGCGGAATAGCGGGGTTCACAGATACGCAGTATTTT. Its translation is CASSGIAGFTDTQYF.

The CDR3 coding sequence is TGTGCCAGCAGCGGAGGGACAGGGGCTGGAAACACCATATATTTT. Its translation is CASSGGTGAGNTIYF. The gene calls are TRBV9 and TRBJ1-3; TRBD1 matches 10 bases. The CDR3 is 15 amino acids. The V and J ends lost 3 bases and 2 bases, in that order; junction bases with no gene match: 2. Germline V gene lookup returns CDR1 SGDLS and CDR2 YYNGEE. Full variable domain (rest looked up from reference TRBV9 and TRBJ1-3): DSGVTQTPKHLITATGQRVTLRCSPRSGDLSVYWYQQSLDQGLQFLIQYYNGEERAKGNILERFSAQQFPDLHSELNLSSLELGDSALYFCASSGGTGAGNTIYFGEGSWLTVV.

The CDR3 DNA reads as TGTGCCAGCAGCTTGGACGGGAGGAGCAATGAGCAGTTCTTC. This encodes CASSLDGRSNEQFF. The chain recombines TRBV5-4 with TRBJ2-1; TRBD2 matches 7 bases. Trimming took 0 bases from V and 6 from J; bases not matched to a gene: 3. CDR3 length equals 14 residues. Per the germline V gene, CDR1 is SGHNT and CDR2 is YYREEE (reference sequence).

The chain is built from TRBV11-2 and TRBJ2-3; a weak D match, TRBD2 (5 bases). The germline V and J ends were trimmed by 5 bases and 2 bases, with 11 bases remaining between them. The V gene's germline CDR1 is SGHAT and CDR2 FQNNGV. This CDR3 has 14 amino acids. The CDR3 DNA follows: TGTGCCAGCAGCCCTGGAGCGGTCACAGATACGCAGTATTTT. Translation gives CASSPGAVTDTQYF.

The genes are TRBV21-1 and TRBJ1-6; TRBD1 was called by the table and not checked on the DNA. TRBV21-1 represents a pseudogene. This CDR3 region has 16 residues. The CDR3 DNA is TGTGCCAGCAGCAAGGTACAGGGTAACTATAATTCACCCCTCCACTTT. Translation: CASSKVQGNYNSPLHF.

This chain links TRBV10-3 with TRBJ2-1, with D tentatively TRBD1 (6 bases). The CDR3 consists of 15 residues. The V end was cut by 0 bases, the J end by 7 bases, with 13 bases between. CDR1 and CDR2 (germline): ENHRY, SYGVKD. CDR3 DNA sequence: TGTGCCATCAGTGAGTCGGTGGTGGACAGAAATGAGCAGTTCTTC. Residues: CAISESVVDRNEQFF.

V is TRBV5-6 and J is TRBJ2-5; 7 bases are shared with TRBD2. Germline trimming cut 0 bases from V and 5 bases from J; bases unmatched to any gene: 13. The CDR3 is 17 amino acids. Germline CDR1 and CDR2: SGHDT and YYEEEE. Here the CDR3 reads CASSLALTAGIRETQYF. In nucleotides, the CDR3 is TGTGCCAGCAGCTTGGCGCTAACAGCGGGGATAAGGGAGACCCAGTACTTC.

This clone was seen just once. V usage is TRBV7-9 and J usage is TRBJ2-1; TRBD1 agrees at 9 bases. Germline V gene sequence: CDR1 SEHNR, CDR2 FQNEAQ (reference sequence). CDR3 length: 16 amino acids. With V trimmed by 3 bases and J by 8 bases, 11 bases remained unmatched. The DNA of the CDR3 is TGTGCCAGCAGCTTCATCCGGGACAGGGTGGGAGATGAGCAGTTCTTC. As protein: CASSFIRDRVGDEQFF.

CDR3 in amino acids: CASSHPPYGYGEQFF. The DNA for the CDR3 is TGTGCCAGCAGCCACCCCCCATACGGGTACGGTGAGCAGTTCTTC. This rearrangement joins TRBV4-2 to TRBJ2-1; D gene unclear. Deletions cut 3 bases from V and 9 bases from J, with 18 bases between. Germline CDR1 reads LGHNA; CDR2 reads YNFKEQ. The CDR3 loop spans 15 amino acids.

J is TRBJ1-5 and V is TRBV28, with 7 bases that match TRBD1. Germline V gene data show CDR1 as MDHEN and CDR2 as SYDVKM. Losses at the gene ends were 6 bases for V and 5 bases for J; bases not matched to a gene: 10. This CDR3 region has 15 residues. The CDR3 DNA reads TGTGCCAGCAGCAGAAACAGGGGCCGCTATCAGCCCCAGCATTTT. Amino acids: CASSRNRGRYQPQHF.

The V call is TRBV27, the J call TRBJ2-7; TRBD1 aligns across 9 bases. Trimming at V came to 4 bases and at J to 4 bases, leaving 5 bases not matched to a gene. Germline values: CDR1 MNHEY, CDR2 SMNVEV (reference sequence). This CDR3 comprises 14 residues. CDR3 nucleotide sequence: TGTGCCAGCAGTTCAGACAGGGGGGGGTACGAGCAGTACTTC. It encodes CASSSDRGGYEQYF.

The chain carries TRBV28 and TRBJ1-1; D perhaps matches TRBD1 (5 bases). This CDR3 region has 15 residues. V lost 4 bases and J lost 4, with 16 bases in between. CDR1 and CDR2 (germline): MDHEN, SYDVKM. The CDR3 DNA reads as TGTGCCAGCAGTTCCAACGGGGGGGGAGGCACTGAAGCTTTCTTT. Translated: CASSSNGGGGTEAFF.

The genes are TRBV6-5 and TRBJ2-5; TRBD2 is a possible D gene (6 bases). V was cut by 0 bases and J by 1 base, with 9 bases left in between. Per the germline V gene, CDR1 is MNHEY and CDR2 is SVGAGI. The CDR3 totals 15 residues. The CDR3 protein is CASSYSGGIQETQYF. The CDR3 region has the DNA TGTGCCAGCAGTTACTCTGGGGGGATCCAAGAGACCCAGTACTTC.

Here the CDR3 reads CASSQGWAMGAKNIQYF. The DNA of the CDR3 is TGCGCCAGCAGCCAGGGCTGGGCGATGGGAGCCAAAAACATTCAGTACTTC. The chain employs TRBV4-1 and TRBJ2-4; D ambiguous. This CDR3 is built from 17 residues. Trimming shortened V by 3 bases and J by 0 bases, and 15 bases separated the two germline ends. Germline values: CDR1 MGHRA, CDR2 YSYEKL.

The chain joins TRBV5-4 to TRBJ1-3; no firm D call. V was pared by 0 bases and J by 2 bases, with 6 bases between. This CDR3 spans 14 amino acids. Germline loops: CDR1 SGHNT, CDR2 YYREEE (reference sequence). In nucleotides, the CDR3 is TGTGCCAGCAGCTTGGCGGGAACTGGAAACACCATATATTTT. Residues: CASSLAGTGNTIYF.

The V gene is TRBV28, the J gene TRBJ2-7; D may be TRBD1 (6 bases). Germline assignment: CDR1 MDHEN and CDR2 SYDVKM. Trimming shortened V by 3 bases and J by 3 bases, and 9 bases separated the two germline ends. This CDR3 is 13 amino acids long. CDR3 amino acids: CASSFGQNYEQYF. CDR3 nucleotides: TGTGCCAGCAGTTTTGGACAGAACTACGAGCAGTACTTC.

The CDR3 DNA follows: TGTGCCAGCAGCATGGGACAGGAGAACACTGAAGCTTTCTTT. Protein sequence: CASSMGQENTEAFF. The chain combines TRBV7-2 with TRBJ1-1, with TRBD1 identical over 8 bases. The CDR3 is 14 residues long. The junction had 3 bases not matched to a gene; V was cut back by 5 bases and J by 1 base. CDR1 SGHTA and CDR2 FQGNSA come from the germline V gene.